The 13 T cell receptor beta chains given below trace back to one sample, sequenced in a study of identical twins. In TCRdb, the 5' RACE reads were re-called with MiXCR into one record per CDR3 protein. This repertoire shows some 320,000 distinct CDR3 sequences, around 12% found once; its top ten account for 7.2%. This same sample was also taken into another study, of yellow fever vaccine responses in identical twins.

The sample comprised CD8+ T cells sorted from blood. Receptor source: a woman younger than 35 in good health.

This clonotype was recorded a few times. The chain employs TRBV28 and TRBJ2-6; D is undetermined. CDR3 length: 14 residues. V was clipped by 8 bases and J by 4 bases, with 12 bases between them. Germline V CDR1 and CDR2: MDHEN, SYDVKM. The CDR3, as DNA: TGTGCCAGCGGATGGGGTTCCGGGGCCAACGTCCTGACTTTC. Its protein is CASGWGSGANVLTF. The whole variable domain, filled in from reference TRBV28 and TRBJ2-6, reads DVKVTQSSRYLVKRTGEKVFLECVQDMDHENMFWYRQDPGLGLRLIYFSYDVKMKEKGDIPEGYSVSREKKERFSLILESASTNQTSMYLCASGWGSGANVLTFGAGSRLTVL.

The sample holds a few counts of this clonotype. The chain uses TRBV10-3 and TRBJ2-1; TRBD2 agrees at 13 bases. This CDR3 comprises 19 residues. The germline CDR1 and CDR2 sequences are ENHRY and SYGVKD. V shed 0 bases and J 2 bases; nucleotides not matched to a gene: 7. CDR3 nucleotides: TGTGCCATCAGTGAGTCCGGACTAGCGGGGGCCTACACCTACAATGAGCAGTTCTTC. Its protein is CAISESGLAGAYTYNEQFF.

This chain uses TRBV7-9 with TRBJ1-2, with 9 bases lining up with TRBD1. The germline V gene has CDR1 SEHNR and CDR2 FQNEAQ (reference sequence). The CDR3 is 15 amino acids. V shed 4 bases, J shed 2 bases, and the junction held 5 bases outside the gene matches. The CDR3 spells CASSSGTGLNYGYTF. CDR3 nucleotide sequence: TGTGCCAGCAGCTCCGGGACAGGGTTAAACTATGGCTACACCTTC.

This rearrangement joins TRBV14 to TRBJ2-2; D is ambiguous. Germline V gene lookup returns CDR1 SGHDN and CDR2 FVKESK. The CDR3 is made up of 17 amino acids. Trimming took off 1 base at V and 6 bases at J, with 18 bases between the two ends. CDR3 residues: CASSQASRVWLPGELFF. The CDR3 nucleotides read TGTGCCAGCAGCCAAGCGAGTAGGGTATGGTTACCCGGGGAGCTGTTTTTT.

There are many counts of this clonotype. The chain links TRBV20-1 to TRBJ2-1; 14 bases line up with TRBD2. J gave up 2 bases and V 3 bases, and 6 bases lay outside the gene matches. In germline, CDR1 is DFQATT, CDR2 SNEGSKA (reference sequence). CDR3 length equals 17 residues. The CDR3, as DNA: TGCAGTGCTAGTCCCCGACTAGCGGGAGGGCCCTACAATGAGCAGTTCTTC. It codes for CSASPRLAGGPYNEQFF.

Notes on this clonotype: This may arise from a read error, as a much more abundant clone is one base away. The chain links TRBV2 to TRBJ2-5, with D uncertain. CDR3 size: 15 residues. CDR1 is SNHLY, CDR2 FYNNEI, per germline. CDR3 bases: TGTGCCACCAGTGGTGCCGTCTCGCCAAGAGAGACCCAGTACTTC. This encodes CATSGAVSPRETQYF.

There are a few counts of this clonotype. The V gene is TRBV28, the J gene TRBJ2-1; a weak D match, TRBD1 (8 bases). The CDR3 consists of 14 residues. V was cut by 5 bases and J by 6 bases, with 14 bases left in between. CDR1 is MDHEN, CDR2 SYDVKM, per germline. CDR3 sequence reads: CASSEDREGNEQFF. As DNA, the CDR3 is TGTGCCAGCAGTGAGGACAGGGAGGGCAATGAGCAGTTCTTC. The full variable domain, rest sourced from reference TRBV28 and TRBJ2-1, is DVKVTQSSRYLVKRTGEKVFLECVQDMDHENMFWYRQDPGLGLRLIYFSYDVKMKEKGDIPEGYSVSREKKERFSLILESASTNQTSMYLCASSEDREGNEQFFGPGTRLTVL.

The chain links TRBV28 to TRBJ1-4; no clear D gene. The germline V gene has CDR1 MDHEN and CDR2 SYDVKM. The ends were cut back, 3 bases at V and 8 bases at J, with 13 bases in the middle. This CDR3 has 14 residues. CDR3: CASSFKVLAEKLFF. CDR3 sequence (DNA): TGTGCCAGCAGTTTCAAGGTTTTAGCAGAAAAACTGTTTTTT.

This chain uses TRBV27 with TRBJ2-2; tentative D call: TRBD2 (6 bases). Germline V gives CDR1 MNHEY, CDR2 SMNVEV (reference sequence). There are 15 residues in the CDR3. V gave up 0 bases and J gave up 6 bases, with 11 bases separating them. This CDR3 is CASSLSHPGAGELFF. DNA for the CDR3: TGTGCCAGCAGTTTATCGCATCCGGGGGCCGGGGAGCTGTTTTTT.

This clonotype was seen a few times. The chain couples TRBV7-3 to TRBJ2-7, with D possibly being TRBD1 (6 bases). Trimming stripped 5 bases from V and 0 bases from J, with 14 bases between. Germline values: CDR1 SGHTA, CDR2 FQGTGA. The CDR3 is made up of 15 amino acids. CDR3 region: CASSPSDSSSYEQYF. The CDR3 coding sequence is TGTGCCAGCAGCCCCTCGGACAGTAGCTCCTACGAGCAGTACTTC.

This chain uses TRBV28 with TRBJ2-1, with D tentatively TRBD1 (5 bases). The CDR3 covers 15 residues. V was clipped by 5 bases and J by 1 base, with 12 bases between them. Germline V CDR1 and CDR2: MDHEN, SYDVKM. CDR3 sequence (DNA): TGTGCCAGCAGTAGGCTTGGACAATCCTACAATGAGCAGTTCTTC. Translating gives CASSRLGQSYNEQFF.

The chain employs TRBV7-2 and TRBJ2-1, with 9 bases lining up with TRBD1. V lost 5 bases and J lost 0; bases outside the gene matches: 2. Germline-derived CDR1 and CDR2 are SGHTA and FQGNSA. The CDR3 contains 15 residues. The CDR3 nucleotides read TGTGCCAGCAGCGTGGGACAGGGCTCCTACAATGAGCAGTTCTTC. Encoded protein: CASSVGQGSYNEQFF.

This clonotype showed up many times. In DNA form, the CDR3 reads TGCAGCGTTGGCTTTGGGGTGGGGAGTGGCTACGAGCAGTACTTC. It encodes CSVGFGVGSGYEQYF. This sequence joins TRBV29-1 and TRBJ2-7; TRBD2 is a possible D gene (5 bases). The V end was cut by 4 bases, the J end by 3 bases, with 19 bases between. CDR3 length: 15 amino acids. Germline values: CDR1 SQVTM, CDR2 ANQGSEA.